This entry features one TCR beta chain sequence. No antigen is known for it. No much larger clone is present one base from it, and per-base qualities are unavailable. The data originate from a study of blood T cell repertoires in COVID-19 (dated by TCRdb to the early 2020s). In terms of the full investigation: Samples covering the acute and convalescent phases of COVID-19 were provided by collaborators in the United States, Italy and Spain. The material from the prospective study consisted of cDNA or gDNA derived from T cells, B-cell-depleted T cells, or PBMCs. The dataset comprised deeply sampled blood TCRbeta repertoires from subjects exposed to, actively infected with, or recovered from COVID-19. The repertoires were made available in a free public database intended to serve as a resource for research on the immune response to SARS-CoV-2. The samples were drawn from two sources: the first 160 participants of the ongoing ImmuneRACE study, and over 1,000 subjects contributed by 6 global collaborators. Nearly every sample came with metadata listing a de-identified subject ID, COVID-19 status, age in years and sex. HLA class I and class II types, where available, came from metadata supplied by the sample provider rather than from assay-based typing. The paper's findings and limits, for the study overall: Clinical and demographic metadata were provided uncurated, with the amount varying by source and participant.

Deletion took 2 bases off V and 4 bases off J, with a span of 11 bases between the germline ends. The CDR3 covers 14 residues, taking in both the cysteine and the phenylalanine. The retained sequence is limited to the CDR3, 42 bases, with the frame set at the first base. Via the germline V gene, CDR1 is SGHTA and CDR2 FQGNSA. Collaborating institutions collected whole blood in K2EDTA tubes following their own protocols. For TCRbeta analysis, collaborators shipped samples as frozen whole blood, isolated PBMCs, or DNA extracted from either of those sample types. TCRbeta CDR3 regions were amplified from genomic DNA using the immunoSEQ Assay, a bias-controlled multiplex PCR. As for how the authors treated the data: Within the assay, amplification of reference gene primers was used to estimate how many nucleated cells each sample contained. To quantify the absolute abundance of each unique TCRbeta CDR3 rearrangement, sequence reads were collapsed and filtered. For each sample, productive Simpson clonality was calculated by taking the square root of Simpson's diversity index across productive rearrangements. Imported from immuneACCESS, the table was reduced by TCRdb to in-frame sequences with V and J called. These copies leave out some clones; in studies compared against another copy, an unresolved V gene accounts for under half, and the cause of the remainder is not known. V, J and clone size are those of that table, while D and trimming were read from the DNA. The sample profile shows approximately 130,000 clones; more than 80% of them were found once. The biggest ten clones account for around 4.5% of the sample.

The sample taken for sequencing was peripheral blood. The TCR sequence derives from a human donor in a cohort sampled during active COVID-19. In this chain, TRBV7-2 is recombined with TRBJ1-1; the D gene is perhaps TRBD1, on 5 matching bases. The nucleotides read TGTGCCAGCAGCTTAAATCCCGGGGGCACTGAAGCTTTCTTT. The translation is CASSLNPGGTEAFF. With all but the CDR3 taken from the reference TRBV7-2 and TRBJ1-1 genes, the full variable domain is: GAGVSQSPSNKVTEKGKDVELRCDPISGHTALYWYRQSLGQGLEFLIYFQGNSAPDKSGLPSDRFSAERTGGSVSTLTIQRTQQEDSAVYLCASSLNPGGTEAFFGQGTRLTVV.